This TCR beta chain appears in the sequencing data of a study of cytomegalovirus exposure and HLA in healthy donors. Study-wide background: Most donors, 80% to 90% of around 400 genotyped, fell in the Caucasian-associated ancestry cluster.

The PCR employed 60 Vbeta primers together with 13 Jbeta primers. Clones were read by immunoSEQ multiplex PCR, and TCRdb kept only the in-frame ones, dropping some. The data show 150,000 to 250,000 clones, 70% to 85% seen once. This CDR3 comprises 15 residues. Looked up from germline, CDR1 is SGHRS and CDR2 is YFSETQ. The J segment lost 0 bases and the V segment lost 7 bases, leaving 9 bases of the junction unmatched. When sampled, the donors appeared nominally healthy, though they likely had unrecorded immune exposures. The sequenced sample consisted of PBMCs. The chain combines TRBV5-1 with TRBJ1-2, with 7 bases that match TRBD1. The receptor's source is a boy under 10 years old in good health and CMV-seronegative. CDR3 DNA: TGCGCCAGCGGATTGACAGGGCCCCCTAACTATGGCTACACCTTC. It translates to CASGLTGPPNYGYTF.